These 18 T cell receptor beta chains came from one sample sequenced in a study of tumor and adjacent non-tumor tissue in lung cancer. A modified ARM-PCR protocol with three rounds of nested PCR amplified TCRbeta. Via MiXCR, TCRdb re-called the multiplex PCR reads, giving one row per CDR3 protein. This sample has about 68,000 distinct CDR3 sequences, with just under 60% found just once. The template was RNA from unsorted bulk tissue. Sequencing was carried out using lung tumor tissue. The origin of the receptors is a man between 45 and 60 years old with non-small cell lung cancer.

This clonotype is medium-sized (0.01 to 0.1%). The rearrangement uses TRBV4-1 and TRBJ2-5; 12 bases line up with TRBD2. V trimming: 5 bases; J trimming: 4 bases; junction bases outside the gene matches: 5. Germline V gene lookup returns CDR1 MGHRA and CDR2 YSYEKL. This CDR3 is 15 amino acids long. This CDR3 reads CASSRTSGEGETQYF. The CDR3 coding sequence is TGCGCCAGCAGCAGGACTAGCGGGGAAGGAGAGACCCAGTACTTC.

This clonotype was counted a few times. The chain carries TRBV12-3 or TRBV12-4 and TRBJ1-3, with D perhaps matching TRBD1 (5 bases). Trimming took 6 bases from V and 8 from J, leaving 17 bases between them. CDR3 length: 14 amino acids. The DNA of the CDR3 is TGTGCCAGCAGCCGGACATCAGAGGGAGACACCATATATTTT. Translated: CASSRTSEGDTIYF.

Comment on this clonotype: It may be a read error: a sequence one base away is much more abundant. The chain carries TRBV6-2 or TRBV6-3 and TRBJ2-7, with 14 nucleotides matching TRBD2. The CDR3 consists of 15 residues. Germline CDR1 and CDR2: MNHEY and SVGEGT. CDR3 in amino acids: CAGRETGLAGGEQYF. DNA of the CDR3: TGTGCCGGCAGGGAGACCGGACTAGCGGGAGGTGAGCAGTACTTC.

As to this clonotype: A read error may explain this, as a much larger clone is one base away. The V gene is TRBV20-1, the J gene TRBJ2-7, with D possibly TRBD2 on 6 matching bases. The CDR3 spans 15 residues. Trimming removed 6 bases from V and 3 bases from J, with 21 bases in between. From germline, CDR1 is DFQATT and CDR2 SNEGSKA (reference sequence). The CDR3 loop is CSATLGLAWIYEQYF. In DNA form, the CDR3 reads TGCAGTGCAACGCTGGGCCTAGCGTGGATCTACGAGCAGTACTTC.

This clonotype showed up many times. The chain has TRBV6-2 or TRBV6-3 and TRBJ2-1, with 11 bases fitting TRBD2. Unmatched junction bases numbered 7, after V lost 2 bases and J lost 4 bases. The CDR3 consists of 17 residues. Germline V gives CDR1 MNHEY, CDR2 SVGEGT. The CDR3 loop reads CASSYDVASGRYNEQFF. CDR3 coding DNA: TGTGCCAGCAGTTACGATGTGGCTAGCGGGAGGTACAATGAGCAGTTCTTC.

In this sample, this clonotype turned up once. A much larger clone lies a single base off, so this may be a read error. This chain joins TRBV6-5 and TRBJ2-5; the D call may be TRBD1 or TRBD2 (6 bases each). Germline V gene data show CDR1 as MNHEY and CDR2 as SVGAGI. The CDR3 consists of 12 residues. Here the CDR3 DNA reads TGTGCCAGCAGTTCCACTGGGGGGCCCCACTACTTC. Its translation is CASSSTGGPHYF.

Notes on this clonotype: Just one base apart from a much larger clone, this may be a read error. This chain joins TRBV11-2 and TRBJ2-2; TRBD1 is a possible D gene (5 bases). V was cut by 3 bases and J by 9 bases, with 14 bases left in between. There are 14 residues in the CDR3. Germline CDR1 SGHAT, CDR2 FQNNGV. CDR3 nucleotide sequence: TGTGCCAGCAGCTTGTCAGGGTTTGGCAGGGAGCTGTTTTTT. Translated, it gives CASSLSGFGRELFF.

For this clonotype: This is likely a read error, given that the CDR3 carries no conserved phenylalanine or tryptophan at its end. The V and J genes are TRBV11-2 and TRBJ2-7; TRBD2 might be the D (6 bases). CDR3 length: 13 amino acids. The germline V gene has CDR1 SGHAT and CDR2 FQNNGV. DNA of the CDR3: TGTGCCAGCAGCCGGACTAACTCCTACGGGCAGTACATC. This codes for CASSRTNSYGQYI.

This clonotype occurred many times. This rearrangement joins TRBV6-2 or TRBV6-3 to TRBJ1-5; unclear D gene. Germline V lookup: CDR1 MNHEY, CDR2 SVGEGT. The CDR3 runs to 16 residues. Trimming shortened V by 1 base and J by 0 bases, and 10 bases separated the two germline ends. The CDR3 DNA sequence: TGTGCCAGCAGTTACTTTCCAGCCTCTAGCAATCAGCCCCAGCATTTT. Encoded protein: CASSYFPASSNQPQHF.

Comment on this clonotype: A single base separates this from a much larger clone, so it may be a read error. The rearrangement joins TRBV20-1 to TRBJ1-1; D is undetermined. The germline V gene encodes CDR1 DFQATT and CDR2 SNEGSKA (reference sequence). The CDR3 sequence is 11 residues long. Trimming shortened V by 3 bases and J by 2 bases, and 4 bases separated the two germline ends. This chain's CDR3 is CSASNNTEAFF. CDR3 DNA: TGCAGTGCTAGTAATAACACTGAAGCTTTCTTT.

This clonotype was counted at least ten times. V usage is TRBV6-5 and J usage is TRBJ2-7; D is unresolved. The ends were cut back, 8 bases at V and 0 bases at J, with 11 bases in the middle. CDR1 is MNHEY and CDR2 is SVGAGI in the germline V gene. This CDR3 is built from 13 residues. The CDR3 nucleotides are TGTGCCAGCCGAACGCAGGCCTCCTACGAGCAGTACTTC. Translating gives CASRTQASYEQYF.

This clonotype came up many times. The chain is built from TRBV6-5 and TRBJ2-7, with 7 bases matching TRBD1. The V and J ends lost 5 bases and 6 bases, in that order; junction bases with no gene match: 7. From germline, CDR1 is MNHEY and CDR2 SVGAGI. CDR3 length: 13 amino acids. Here the CDR3 DNA reads TGTGCCAGCAGTATCGGGACAGAATCCGAGCAGTACTTC. It encodes CASSIGTESEQYF.

The chain carries TRBV30 and TRBJ1-4; 7 bases align to TRBD1. This CDR3 contains 14 residues. Germline V gives CDR1 GTSNPN, CDR2 SVGIG (reference sequence). The V segment lost 8 bases and the J segment 6 bases; nucleotides outside the gene matches: 12. CDR3 residues: CATRRGQNDEKLFF. The CDR3 nucleotides are TGTGCCACCCGCCGGGGACAGAATGATGAAAAACTGTTTTTT.

The chain employs TRBV7-9 and TRBJ2-1, with 7 nucleotides matching TRBD2. V shed 5 bases, J shed 3 bases, and the junction held 10 bases outside the gene matches. The CDR3 consists of 16 residues. Germline lookup yields CDR1 SEHNR and CDR2 FQNEAQ (reference sequence). CDR3 sequence reads: CASSHPRGESYNEQFF. CDR3 DNA: TGTGCCAGCAGCCACCCCCGGGGGGAGAGCTACAATGAGCAGTTCTTC.

About this clonotype itself: A much larger clone sits a single nucleotide away, making a read error possible. The chain has TRBV6-5 and TRBJ2-3; maybe TRBD1 (5 bases). Trimming took off 8 bases at V and 5 bases at J, with 8 bases between the two ends. The CDR3 has 11 residues. Germline V lookup: CDR1 MNHEY, CDR2 SVGAGI. The CDR3 spells CASGRGDTQYF. The DNA for the CDR3 is TGTGCCAGCGGTAGGGGAGATACGCAGTATTTT.

A note on this clonotype: One junction end disagrees with the germline gene, perhaps due to a read error. This rearrangement joins TRBV12-3 or TRBV12-4 to TRBJ2-6; D ambiguous. The length of the CDR3 is 17 residues. The CDR3, as DNA: TGTACCAGCAGAGGCTCCTTTCCTGGCTCTGGGGCCAACGTCCTGACTTTC. This encodes CTSRGSFPGSGANVLTF.

This clonotype has more than one count but fewer than ten. This may be a read error: a much more frequent sequence differs by one nucleotide. The V and J genes are TRBV29-1 and TRBJ1-2, with a weak D call TRBD1 (6 bases). The V end lost 6 bases, the J end lost 2 bases, and 13 bases lay between the germline ends. The CDR3 totals 13 residues. The germline gives CDR1 SQVTM, CDR2 ANQGSEA. The CDR3 sequence is CSVGDNLNYGYTF. The CDR3 DNA reads TGCAGCGTAGGGGACAACTTGAACTATGGCTACACCTTC.

Turning to this clonotype: One junction end disagrees with the germline gene, perhaps due to a read error. V and J are TRBV11-2 and TRBJ2-3; D may be TRBD2 (6 bases). Germline values: CDR1 SGHAT, CDR2 FQNNGV. The CDR3 runs 14 residues. CDR3 protein: CVSSPELARDTQYF. The CDR3 region has the DNA TGTGTCAGCAGCCCTGAACTAGCCAGAGATACGCAGTATTTT.